The 15 T cell receptor beta chains reported below all come from one sample, sequenced in a study of T-cell memory formation after mild COVID-19. From the 5' RACE reads, TCRdb called clonotypes with MiXCR, one entry per CDR3 protein. The sample carries about 210,000 distinct CDR3 sequences, roughly a tenth recorded once. The sample consisted of PBMCs or a T cell subset sorted from them (not recorded which). The receptors derive from a man between 18 and 29 years old who had mild COVID-19 (a few samples of this study predate the infection). Cell type and time point are not known.

This clonotype appeared many times. V usage is TRBV6-2 or TRBV6-3 and J usage is TRBJ2-3; TRBD2 aligns across 16 bases. CDR3 length: 18 residues. CDR1 MNHEY and CDR2 SVGEGT come from the germline V gene. V lost 2 bases, J lost 4 bases, and 6 bases stayed unmatched. CDR3: CASSYLGTSGGAADTQYF. CDR3 nucleotides: TGTGCCAGCAGTTACCTCGGGACTAGCGGGGGGGCCGCAGATACGCAGTATTTT.

The chain has TRBV20-1 and TRBJ1-1; D is perhaps TRBD1 (5 bases). Germline assignment: CDR1 DFQATT and CDR2 SNEGSKA (reference sequence). The germline V and J ends were trimmed by 5 bases and 7 bases, with 17 bases remaining between them. The CDR3 extends over 13 amino acids. The CDR3 region is CSAAGTDGIEAFF. The CDR3 coding sequence is TGCAGTGCTGCCGGGACGGATGGAATTGAAGCTTTCTTT.

This chain links TRBV5-6 with TRBJ2-6; maybe TRBD1 (5 bases). Trimming stripped 7 bases from V and 0 bases from J, with 8 bases between. CDR1 is SGHDT, CDR2 YYEEEE, per germline. The CDR3 contains 14 residues. The CDR3 DNA sequence: TGTGCCAGCCTCCAGGGCTCTGGGGCCAACGTCCTGACTTTC. Its protein product is CASLQGSGANVLTF.

This clonotype was found a few times. The gene calls are TRBV3-1 and TRBJ1-1; no clear D. V lost 1 base and J 1 base, leaving 4 bases between the germline ends. Germline V gives CDR1 LGHDT, CDR2 YNNKEL (reference sequence). The CDR3 runs to 13 residues. The CDR3 sequence is CASSQARNTEAFF. In DNA form, the CDR3 reads TGTGCCAGCAGCCAAGCCAGGAACACTGAAGCTTTCTTT.

This clonotype came up a few times. The V gene is TRBV2, the J gene TRBJ2-1; TRBD1 or TRBD2 may be the D gene (5 bases each). V gave up 7 bases and J gave up 13 bases, with 20 bases separating them. CDR1 is SNHLY and CDR2 is FYNNEI in the germline V gene. The CDR3 runs to 13 residues. CDR3 coding DNA: TGTGCCAGCAATTTGGGACCCCGCGAACTACAGTTCTTC. Its protein is CASNLGPRELQFF. Looking up the rest from reference TRBV2 and TRBJ2-1 gives the full variable domain: EPEVTQTPSHQVTQMGQEVILRCVPISNHLYFYWYRQILGQKVEFLVSFYNNEISEKSEIFDDQFSVERPDGSNFTLKIRSTKLEDSAMYFCASNLGPRELQFFGPGTRLTVL.

This clonotype was recorded many times. This rearrangement joins TRBV5-1 to TRBJ1-1; D might be TRBD1 (6 bases). The CDR3 runs 13 residues. CDR1 is SGHRS, CDR2 YFSETQ, per germline. V lost 4 bases, J lost 6 bases, and 13 bases lay in between. For the CDR3, the DNA is TGCGCCAGCAGCGCCGACAGGCCCCCTGAAGCTTTCTTT. It encodes CASSADRPPEAFF. Drawing the rest from reference TRBV5-1 and TRBJ1-1, the complete variable domain is KAGVTQTPRYLIKTRGQQVTLSCSPISGHRSVSWYQQTPGQGLQFLFEYFSETQRNKGNFPGRFSGRQFSNSRSEMNVSTLELGDSALYLCASSADRPPEAFFGQGTRLTVV.

The chain couples TRBV3-1 to TRBJ2-1, with 8 bases fitting TRBD1. From germline, CDR1 is LGHDT and CDR2 YNNKEL (reference sequence). J was trimmed by 2 bases and V by 5 bases; bases with no gene match: 2. CDR3 length: 14 residues. Written as DNA, the CDR3 is TGTGCCAGCAGCTCACAGGGGGCCTACAATGAGCAGTTCTTC. It yields the protein CASSSQGAYNEQFF.

This clonotype was seen a handful of times. The chain is built from TRBV4-2 and TRBJ1-6; 7 bases are a match to TRBD1. Germline-derived CDR1 and CDR2 are LGHNA and YNFKEQ. This CDR3 is built from 18 residues. With 4 bases clipped from V and 8 bases from J, the junction kept 17 bases outside the gene matches. The CDR3 loop reads CASSRTDQTTGIDSPLHF. CDR3 bases: TGTGCCAGCAGCCGCACGGATCAAACGACAGGGATAGATTCACCCCTCCACTTT.

This clonotype was seen a handful of times. The chain uses TRBV18 and TRBJ2-2, with TRBD1 matching 8 bases. J lost 1 base, V lost 1 base, and 2 bases had no gene match. This CDR3 is 16 amino acids long. Per the germline V gene, CDR1 is KGHSH and CDR2 is LQKENI. In DNA form, the CDR3 reads TGTGCCAGCTCACCACGAGGACAGGGGAACACCGGGGAGCTGTTTTTT. This codes for CASSPRGQGNTGELFF.

This clonotype has a handful of counts. The J gene is TRBJ1-5, the V gene TRBV10-3; tentative D call: TRBD1 (6 bases). The CDR3 sequence is 16 residues long. V lost 0 bases, J lost 0 bases, and 9 bases lay in between. The germline CDR1 and CDR2 sequences are ENHRY and SYGVKD. CDR3 nucleotides: TGTGCCATCAGTGAGTCGAGGGGGAATAGCAATCAGCCCCAGCATTTT. Translated: CAISESRGNSNQPQHF.

The gene calls are TRBV29-1 and TRBJ2-5, with TRBD1 identical over 12 bases. The CDR3 is 14 amino acids. Germline trimming cut 6 bases from V and 5 bases from J; bases unmatched to any gene: 7. Germline CDR1 is SQVTM and CDR2 is ANQGSEA. CDR3 sequence: CSVDGTGGVETQYF. DNA of the CDR3: TGCAGCGTCGACGGGACAGGGGGCGTGGAGACCCAGTACTTC.

The J gene is TRBJ2-3, the V gene TRBV5-1; TRBD1 matches 8 bases. The CDR3 is 15 residues long. The germline V gene encodes CDR1 SGHRS and CDR2 YFSETQ. V dropped 2 bases and J dropped 0; count of bases not matched to a gene: 2. In DNA, the CDR3 is TGCGCCAGCAGCTTACACAGGGGGAGCACAGATACGCAGTATTTT. The encoded protein is CASSLHRGSTDTQYF.

This clonotype was observed a handful of times. In nucleotides, the CDR3 is TGTGCCAGCAGTGGACGCCCGAGGGATACGCAGTATTTT. It is translated as CASSGRPRDTQYF. The chain employs TRBV27 and TRBJ2-3; no clear D. Trimming took off 5 bases at V and 6 bases at J, with 12 bases between the two ends. The germline gives CDR1 MNHEY, CDR2 SMNVEV (reference sequence). The CDR3 contains 13 residues.

This clonotype was picked up a small number of times. CDR3 region: CASSYGLSQETQYF. The CDR3 region has the DNA TGTGCCAGCAGCTATGGGCTCTCACAAGAGACCCAGTACTTC. The chain has TRBV5-6 and TRBJ2-5; D is uncertain. V gave up 3 bases and J gave up 2 bases, with 11 bases separating them. The germline V gene has CDR1 SGHDT and CDR2 YYEEEE. CDR3 length: 14 amino acids.

V usage is TRBV3-2 and J usage is TRBJ2-2; no check of the table's D call, TRBD1, against the DNA was made. TRBV3-2 is an annotated pseudogene. The CDR3 extends over 15 amino acids. The CDR3 loop reads CASRKRTGLTGELFF. CDR3 nucleotide sequence: TGTGCCAGCAGAAAAAGGACAGGACTCACCGGGGAGCTGTTTTTT.